This entry lists 20 T cell receptor beta chains sequenced from one sample in a study of cytomegalovirus exposure and HLA in healthy donors (dated by TCRdb to about 2017). Library generation was performed with the immunoSEQ multiplex PCR assay. For the multiplex PCR, a mixture combining 60 forward primers for TCR Vbeta segments and 13 reverse primers for TCR Jbeta segments was used. TCRdb carries this immuneACCESS record with in-frame sequences only. Its versions omit some clonotypes, under half of them owing to an unresolved V gene in the studies checked, with the rest unexplained. A total of over 200,000 clones appear in this sample, 60% to 80% of them only once. 3.5% to 4% of the sample lies in the top ten. Sequenced material: PBMCs. These receptors all stem from a male donor in good health and CMV-seronegative.

This chain links TRBV6-6 with TRBJ2-1, with D maybe TRBD2 (5 bases). The CDR3 is made up of 15 amino acids. The V end was cut by 8 bases, the J end by 6 bases, with 20 bases between. Germline loops: CDR1 MNHNY, CDR2 SVGAGI (reference sequence). The CDR3 bases are TGTGCCAGCGCCTATACAGCGGCCTTCTCCAATGAGCAGTTCTTC. Its translation is CASAYTAAFSNEQFF.

V usage is TRBV18 and J usage is TRBJ2-7; 9 nucleotides match TRBD2. Germline loops: CDR1 KGHSH, CDR2 LQKENI. This CDR3 comprises 16 residues. With 3 bases clipped from V and 4 bases from J, the junction kept 10 bases outside the gene matches. CDR3 region: CASSPGVAGVGYEQYF. The CDR3 bases are TGTGCCAGCTCACCTGGGGTAGCGGGAGTGGGTTACGAGCAGTACTTC.

V and J are TRBV5-5 and TRBJ1-1, with D perhaps TRBD1 (5 bases). Germline values: CDR1 SGHKS, CDR2 YYEKEE (reference sequence). This CDR3 spans 15 amino acids. Trimming stripped 2 bases from V and 5 bases from J, with 16 bases between. CDR3 region: CASSFIREGKTEAFF. The CDR3 region has the DNA TGTGCCAGCAGCTTCATCAGGGAGGGGAAAACTGAAGCTTTCTTT.

The chain carries TRBV9 and TRBJ2-5; tentative D call: TRBD2 (7 bases). Trimming pared 6 bases from V and 5 bases from J, leaving 14 bases between. Germline CDR1 and CDR2: SGDLS and YYNGEE. The length of the CDR3 is 13 residues. DNA of the CDR3: TGTGCCAGCAACTCAGGGGAGGGGGAGACCCAGTACTTC. Its translation is CASNSGEGETQYF.

In this sample, this clone turned up a few times. The chain couples TRBV6-6 to TRBJ2-7; 7 bases are a match to TRBD1. V shed 2 bases, J shed 3 bases, and the junction held 1 base outside the gene matches. The length of the CDR3 is 13 residues. In germline, CDR1 is MNHNY, CDR2 SVGAGI (reference sequence). This CDR3 reads CASSYNRGYEQYF. CDR3 sequence (DNA): TGTGCCAGCAGTTACAACAGGGGCTACGAGCAGTACTTC.

The chain couples TRBV9 to TRBJ2-7; 9 positions match TRBD1. The V segment lost 0 bases and the J segment 3 bases; nucleotides outside the gene matches: 1. The CDR3 loop spans 14 amino acids. Germline V gene sequence: CDR1 SGDLS, CDR2 YYNGEE. The CDR3 protein is CASSVGDRDYEQYF. For the CDR3, the DNA is TGTGCCAGCAGCGTAGGGGACAGGGACTACGAGCAGTACTTC.

J is TRBJ2-1 and V is TRBV7-9; the D gene is possibly TRBD1 (5 bases). V was clipped by 0 bases and J by 8 bases, with 20 bases between them. CDR3 length: 17 residues. CDR1 and CDR2 from the germline V gene are SEHNR and FQNEAQ (reference sequence). The CDR3 loop reads CASSLALDILLGDEQFF. Written as DNA, the CDR3 is TGTGCCAGCAGCTTAGCTCTGGACATCCTTTTAGGGGATGAGCAGTTCTTC.

The gene calls are TRBV18 and TRBJ2-3, with 9 bases fitting TRBD2. V trimming: 4 bases; J trimming: 2 bases; junction bases outside the gene matches: 7. The CDR3 totals 16 residues. Germline V gives CDR1 KGHSH, CDR2 LQKENI. Here the CDR3 DNA reads TGTGCCAGCTCACGGTCGACTAGCGGATACACAGATACGCAGTATTTT. Its protein is CASSRSTSGYTDTQYF.

The J gene is TRBJ2-5, the V gene TRBV4-2, with 16 bases identical to TRBD2. With the DNA end fitting TRBJ2-7 better, the J assignment may be wrong. The CDR3 covers 18 residues. CDR1 is LGHNA and CDR2 is YNFKEQ in the germline V gene. CDR3 in DNA: TGTGCCAGCAGCCAAGAGGGGACTAGCGGGAGGGACTCCTACGAGCAGTACTTC. Translation gives CASSQEGTSGRDSYEQYF.

The V gene is TRBV5-1, the J gene TRBJ2-3; D gene unclear. Per germline, CDR1 SGHRS and CDR2 YFSETQ. This CDR3 region has 13 residues. The germline V and J ends were trimmed by 1 base and 0 bases, with 3 bases remaining between them. CDR3 region: CASSLPSTDTQYF. CDR3 DNA: TGCGCCAGCAGCTTGCCTAGCACAGATACGCAGTATTTT.

The chain recombines TRBV6-5 with TRBJ2-7; 7 bases line up with TRBD2. Germline assignment: CDR1 MNHEY and CDR2 SVGAGI. V gave up 6 bases and J gave up 7 bases; unmatched junction bases: 6. The CDR3 contains 12 residues. In DNA, the CDR3 is TGTGCCAGCAGCCTCTCGGGGGGTGAGCAGTACTTC. It yields the protein CASSLSGGEQYF.

The V call is TRBV7-3, the J call TRBJ2-1, with 10 bases identical to TRBD2. Per germline, CDR1 SGHTA and CDR2 FQGTGA. The CDR3 runs 15 residues. J lost 7 bases, V lost 2 bases, and 5 bases had no gene match. The chain's CDR3 is CASSLGLAGVNEQFF. The CDR3 DNA reads as TGTGCCAGCAGCTTAGGGCTAGCGGGAGTTAATGAGCAGTTCTTC.

The chain links TRBV4-1 to TRBJ2-7, with 8 bases lining up with TRBD1. V dropped 2 bases and J dropped 2; count of bases not matched to a gene: 5. This CDR3 spans 15 amino acids. Looked up from germline, CDR1 is MGHRA and CDR2 is YSYEKL. The DNA of the CDR3 is TGCGCCAGCAGCCAACCGACAGGGGCCACCTACGAGCAGTACTTC. It codes for CASSQPTGATYEQYF.

The chain has TRBV6-5 and TRBJ2-5; 9 bases are a match to TRBD1. Trimming removed 6 bases from V and 5 bases from J; junction bases left unmatched: 4. CDR1 is MNHEY, CDR2 SVGAGI, per germline. The CDR3 has 13 amino acids. The CDR3 protein is CASSRDRDETQYF. In DNA form, the CDR3 reads TGTGCCAGCAGCCGGGACAGGGATGAGACCCAGTACTTC.

The chain recombines TRBV5-1 with TRBJ2-5; D possibly corresponds to TRBD1 (5 bases). Trimming took 0 bases from V and 4 from J, leaving 13 bases between them. CDR3 length: 15 amino acids. Germline V gene data show CDR1 as SGHRS and CDR2 as YFSETQ. As DNA, the CDR3 is TGCGCCAGCAGCTTGGAAGGGGTTTGGCTAGAGACCCAGTACTTC. Residues: CASSLEGVWLETQYF.

V usage is TRBV5-8 and J usage is TRBJ1-2; D is possibly TRBD1 (5 bases). Trimming pared 4 bases from V and 6 bases from J, leaving 16 bases between. The CDR3 consists of 14 residues. Germline-derived CDR1 and CDR2 are SGHTS and YDEGEE. This chain's CDR3 is CASSAYGSGDGYTF. CDR3 nucleotides: TGTGCCAGCAGCGCGTACGGTTCGGGGGATGGCTACACCTTC.

The J gene is TRBJ2-7, the V gene TRBV14; D may be TRBD1 (5 bases). With 3 bases removed from V and 6 bases from J, the gap between germline ends came to 21 bases. CDR1 and CDR2 from the germline V gene are SGHDN and FVKESK. The CDR3 spans 16 residues. The CDR3, as DNA: TGTGCCAGCAGCCAGTTGGGGCGGCAGGGAATAAGCGAGCAGTACTTC. It is translated as CASSQLGRQGISEQYF.

This chain connects TRBV19 to TRBJ2-1; 10 bases align to TRBD1. The V gene end was trimmed by 9 bases and the J gene end by 7 bases; junction bases not matched to a gene: 9. The length of the CDR3 is 14 residues. Germline assignment: CDR1 LNHDA and CDR2 SQIVND (reference sequence). CDR3 amino acids: CASIDRGLGNEQFF. Written as DNA, the CDR3 is TGTGCCAGCATAGACAGGGGGCTGGGGAATGAGCAGTTCTTC.

This clone is a singleton in its sample. This chain joins TRBV19 and TRBJ2-1, with 8 bases lining up with TRBD1. There are 13 residues in the CDR3. The germline V gene has CDR1 LNHDA and CDR2 SQIVND (reference sequence). Trimming removed 1 base from V and 7 bases from J; junction bases left unmatched: 0. CDR3 amino acids: CASSIGQGNEQFF. The CDR3 DNA reads TGTGCCAGTAGTATAGGACAGGGGAATGAGCAGTTCTTC.

This clone was picked up a small number of times. The genes are TRBV7-9 and TRBJ1-2, with 8 bases fitting TRBD1. The CDR3 is 13 residues long. Per the germline V gene, CDR1 is SEHNR and CDR2 is FQNEAQ (reference sequence). The junction had 4 bases not matched to a gene; V was cut back by 5 bases and J by 5 bases. The CDR3 loop reads CASSQGQAYGYTF. Here the CDR3 DNA reads TGTGCCAGCAGCCAGGGACAGGCATATGGCTACACCTTC.